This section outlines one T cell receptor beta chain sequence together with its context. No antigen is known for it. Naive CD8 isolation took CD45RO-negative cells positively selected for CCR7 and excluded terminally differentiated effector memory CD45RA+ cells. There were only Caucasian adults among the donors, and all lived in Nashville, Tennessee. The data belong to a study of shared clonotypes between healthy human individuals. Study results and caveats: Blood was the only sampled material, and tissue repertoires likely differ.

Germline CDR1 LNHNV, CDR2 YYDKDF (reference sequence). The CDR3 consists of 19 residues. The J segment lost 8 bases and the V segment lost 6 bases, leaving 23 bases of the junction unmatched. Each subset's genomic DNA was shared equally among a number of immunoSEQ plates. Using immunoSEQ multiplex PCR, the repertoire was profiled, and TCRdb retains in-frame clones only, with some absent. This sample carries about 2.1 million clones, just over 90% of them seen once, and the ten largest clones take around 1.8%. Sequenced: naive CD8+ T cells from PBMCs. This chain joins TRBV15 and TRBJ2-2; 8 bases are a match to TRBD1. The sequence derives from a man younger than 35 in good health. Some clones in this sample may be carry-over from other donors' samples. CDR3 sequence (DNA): TGTGCCACCAGTCCCATAGGCTTAGGGACAGGTGGGGGTTTTGGGGAGCTGTTTTTT. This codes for CATSPIGLGTGGGFGELFF.